The rows below give T cell receptor beta chains drawn from one sample of a study of control samples from healthy donors and cancer patients. The table came from immunoSEQ multiplex PCR; TCRdb's copy has only in-frame clones and leaves some out. The sample lists 84,000 or so clones, 91% occurring once. The specimen sequenced was blood. These receptors originate from a man between 45 and 60 years old in good health. CDR3s include the opening cysteine and the closing phenylalanine or tryptophan. The D gene is left open where the match is weak. Clone size, where shown, is once, few, many, or a class for clones that have expanded.

>TRBJ2-7|.|TRBV15|.
CATSLTPYEQYF
TGTGCCACCAGCTTAACTCCCTACGAGCAGTACTTC
>TRBJ1-5|.|TRBV6-2/TRBV6-3|TRBD1
CASSHDRDRGSISNQPQHF
TGTGCCAGCAGCCACGACCGGGACAGGGGGTCTATTAGCAATCAGCCCCAGCATTTT
>TRBJ1-5|.|TRBV6-6|.
CASTNSKDQPQHF
TGTGCCAGCACCAATAGCAAGGATCAGCCCCAGCATTTT
>TRBJ1-5|.|TRBV3-1/TRBV3-2|TRBD1
CASSQGYRGGIKPQHF
TGTGCCAGCAGCCAAGGCTACAGGGGGGGAATCAAGCCCCAGCATTTT
>TRBJ1-5|few|TRBV19|.
CASTHRAGAGIQPQHF
TGTGCCAGTACCCATCGGGCGGGAGCAGGGATACAGCCCCAGCATTTT
>TRBJ2-5|.|TRBV18|TRBD1
CASSDRAETQYF
TGTGCCAGCTCAGACAGGGCGGAGACCCAGTACTTC
>TRBJ1-1|.|TRBV18|.
CASSRLPQGKHTEAFF
TGTGCCAGCTCGAGATTGCCCCAGGGGAAGCACACTGAAGCTTTCTTT
>TRBJ1-1|.|TRBV6-5|.
CASSYGIGTEAFF
TGTGCCAGCAGTTACGGAATCGGTACTGAAGCTTTCTTT
>TRBJ1-2|.|TRBV11-2|.
CASSLGGSRYGYTF
TGTGCCAGCAGCTTAGGGGGGTCTAGATATGGCTACACCTTC
>TRBJ2-3|.|TRBV4-1|TRBD2
CASSLPSGGTDTQYF
TGCGCCAGCAGCCTTCCGAGCGGGGGTACAGATACGCAGTATTTT
>TRBJ1-6|.|TRBV25-1|TRBD1
CASRGTGSYSPLHF
TGTGCCAGCAGGGGGACAGGGAGTTATTCACCCCTCCACTTT
>TRBJ1-1|.|TRBV7-2|.
CASSLVSGNTEAFF
TGTGCCAGCAGCTTAGTGTCTGGGAACACTGAAGCTTTCTTT
>TRBJ1-2|.|TRBV5-1|.
CASSSDSTYGYTF
TGCGCCAGCAGCTCGGACAGCACTTATGGCTACACCTTC
>TRBJ1-4|once|TRBV6-5|TRBD1
CASSRGTVNEKLFF
TGTGCCAGCAGCCGAGGGACAGTCAATGAAAAACTGTTTTTT
>TRBJ1-5|.|TRBV2|.
CASSEEGNQPQHF
TGTGCCAGCAGTGAGGAGGGAAATCAGCCCCAGCATTTT
>TRBJ1-1|.|TRBV11-2|TRBD1
CASSLGNTGGAFF
TGTGCCAGCAGCTTAGGAAACACAGGGGGAGCTTTCTTT
>TRBJ1-6|.|TRBV5-1|.
CATSDEPNSPLHF
TGCGCCACCTCGGACGAGCCGAATTCACCCCTCCACTTT